The clone carrying this TCR beta chain was observed a handful of times. Its antigen remains unidentified. This specimen belongs to a study of CD8 T cells in ankylosing spondylitis. The study, taken as a whole, reports: In peripheral blood, disease-linked CD8+ clones occurred at relatively low frequencies. There was reportedly significant enrichment of clones that were disease-linked in matched ankylosing spondylitis synovial fluid. Blood from ankylosing spondylitis patients appeared to carry a characteristic roughly 8-variant TCR beta motif.

Libraries of TCR beta came from quantitative 5'-RACE with molecular barcodes. In TCRdb, the 5' RACE reads were re-called with MiXCR into one record per CDR3 protein. The profile shows 200,000 to 250,000 distinct CDR3 sequences, 15% to 20% of them singletons. The sample was blood, either unsorted or a sorted T cell fraction (not recorded which). This clonotype was sampled from a male donor with ankylosing spondylitis.

This CDR3 is CATGWEGLGTEAFF. CDR3 nucleotide sequence: TGTGCCACCGGTTGGGAAGGGTTGGGCACTGAAGCTTTCTTT. The chain links TRBV15 to TRBJ1-1; no clear D gene. The CDR3 runs 14 residues. Trimming cost V 8 bases and J 4 bases, with 17 bases left between them. The germline CDR1 and CDR2 sequences are LNHNV and YYDKDF (reference sequence).